This T cell receptor (beta chain) was sequenced during a study of blood T cell repertoires in COVID-19. Study overall: COVID-19 samples collected from the United States, Italy and Spain covered acute and convalescent phases. The analysed material was cDNA or gDNA that came from T cells, B-cell-depleted T cells, or PBMCs.

V was clipped by 3 bases and J by 3 bases; unmatched bases: 8. The CDR3 spans 17 residues. Germline V gives CDR1 KGHDR, CDR2 SFDVKD. In the original processing: Cell counts per sample came from amplifying reference gene primers. Produced via immunoSEQ multiplex PCR; TCRdb's table is partial and in-frame only. The V and J calls and clone size were taken over from that table, and D and trimming were inferred from the DNA. The sample includes roughly 160,000 clones, around 86% of them seen just once. Specimen: peripheral blood. The origin of this receptor is a man between 60 and 70 years old with acute or convalescent COVID-19. The J gene is TRBJ2-1, the V gene TRBV24-1; 9 bases fit TRBD1. CDR3 in DNA: TGTGCCACCAGTGATCTAAAGACAGGGGGAAACTACAATGAGCAGTTCTTC. Amino acids: CATSDLKTGGNYNEQFF.